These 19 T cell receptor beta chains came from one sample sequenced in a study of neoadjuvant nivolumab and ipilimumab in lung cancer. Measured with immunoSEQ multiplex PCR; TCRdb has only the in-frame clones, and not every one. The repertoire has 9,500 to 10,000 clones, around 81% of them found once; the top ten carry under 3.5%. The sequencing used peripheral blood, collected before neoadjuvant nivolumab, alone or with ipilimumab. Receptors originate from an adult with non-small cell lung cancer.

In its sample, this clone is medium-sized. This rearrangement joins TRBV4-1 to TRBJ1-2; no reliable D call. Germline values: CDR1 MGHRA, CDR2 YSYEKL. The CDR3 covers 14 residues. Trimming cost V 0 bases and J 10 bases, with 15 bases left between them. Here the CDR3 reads CASSQDLMTGIYTF. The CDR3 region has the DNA TGCGCCAGCAGCCAAGATTTGATGACCGGGATCTACACCTTC.

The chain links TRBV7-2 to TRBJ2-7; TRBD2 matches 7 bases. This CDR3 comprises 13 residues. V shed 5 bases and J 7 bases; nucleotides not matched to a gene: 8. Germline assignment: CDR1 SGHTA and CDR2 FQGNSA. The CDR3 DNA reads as TGTGCCAGCAGCCTATTATTGGGGGGGGAGCAGTACTTC. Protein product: CASSLLLGGEQYF.

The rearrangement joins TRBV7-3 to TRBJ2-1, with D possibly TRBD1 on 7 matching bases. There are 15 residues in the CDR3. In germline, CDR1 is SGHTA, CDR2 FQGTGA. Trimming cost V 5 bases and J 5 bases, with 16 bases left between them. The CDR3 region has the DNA TGTGCCAGCAGCCCGAGCAGGGGGGCCCACAATGAGCAGTTCTTC. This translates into CASSPSRGAHNEQFF.

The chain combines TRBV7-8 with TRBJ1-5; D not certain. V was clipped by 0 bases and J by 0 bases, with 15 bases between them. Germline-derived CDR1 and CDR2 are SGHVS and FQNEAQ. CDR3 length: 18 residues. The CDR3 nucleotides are TGTGCCAGCAGCTTAGCTGGAGGTGGAGCAATTAGCAATCAGCCCCAGCATTTT. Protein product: CASSLAGGGAISNQPQHF.

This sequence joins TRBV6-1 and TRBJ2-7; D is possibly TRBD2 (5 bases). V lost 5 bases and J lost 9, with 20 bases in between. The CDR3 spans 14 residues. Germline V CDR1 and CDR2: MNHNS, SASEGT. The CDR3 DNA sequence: TGTGCCAGCAGTTCGGTAGTAGGAGGTTTGGGGCAGTACTTC. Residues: CASSSVVGGLGQYF.

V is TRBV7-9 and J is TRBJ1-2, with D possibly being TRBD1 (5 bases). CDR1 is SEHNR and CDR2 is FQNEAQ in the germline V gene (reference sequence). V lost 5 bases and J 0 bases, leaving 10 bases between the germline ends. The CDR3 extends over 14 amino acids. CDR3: CASSRGAANYGYTF. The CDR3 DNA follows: TGTGCCAGCAGCCGAGGGGCAGCTAACTATGGCTACACCTTC.

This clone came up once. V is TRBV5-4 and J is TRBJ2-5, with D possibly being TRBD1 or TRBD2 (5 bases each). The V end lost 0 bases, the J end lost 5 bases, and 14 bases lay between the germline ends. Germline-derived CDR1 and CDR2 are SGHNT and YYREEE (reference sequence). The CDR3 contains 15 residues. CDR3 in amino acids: CASSLAGRESETQYF. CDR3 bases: TGTGCCAGCAGCTTGGCGGGCAGGGAGAGTGAGACCCAGTACTTC.

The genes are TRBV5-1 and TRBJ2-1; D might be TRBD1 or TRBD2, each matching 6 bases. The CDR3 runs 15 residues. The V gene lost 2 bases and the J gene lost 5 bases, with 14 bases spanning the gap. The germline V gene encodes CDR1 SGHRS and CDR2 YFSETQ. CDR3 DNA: TGCGCCAGCAGCTTAGGGGGAGGACGAAACAATGAGCAGTTCTTC. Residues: CASSLGGGRNNEQFF.

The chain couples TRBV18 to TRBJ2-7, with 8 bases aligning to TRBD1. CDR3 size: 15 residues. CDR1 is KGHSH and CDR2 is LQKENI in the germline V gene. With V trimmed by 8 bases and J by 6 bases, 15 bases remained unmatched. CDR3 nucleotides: TGTGCCAGCCGAGGGACAGGAAGTTTTCCGGGCGAGCAGTACTTC. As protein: CASRGTGSFPGEQYF.

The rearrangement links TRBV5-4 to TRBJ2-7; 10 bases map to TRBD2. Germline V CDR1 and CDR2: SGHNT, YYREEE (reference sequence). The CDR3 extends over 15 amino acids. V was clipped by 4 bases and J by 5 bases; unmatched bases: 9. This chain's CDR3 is CASSQDSGRYHEQYF. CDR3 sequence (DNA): TGTGCCAGCAGCCAAGATAGCGGGAGGTACCACGAGCAGTACTTC.

In DNA, the CDR3 is TGCGCCAGCAGCTTGGGCCCCAGACAGGCTGCTTTAGAGGGCGGGAGGGAGAGCACAGATACGCAGTATTTT. Its protein is CASSLGPRQAALEGGRESTDTQYF. V is TRBV5-1 and J is TRBJ2-3; 9 nucleotides line up with TRBD2. The germline V gene encodes CDR1 SGHRS and CDR2 YFSETQ. The CDR3 covers 24 residues. V gave up 0 bases and J gave up 0 bases; unmatched junction bases: 26.

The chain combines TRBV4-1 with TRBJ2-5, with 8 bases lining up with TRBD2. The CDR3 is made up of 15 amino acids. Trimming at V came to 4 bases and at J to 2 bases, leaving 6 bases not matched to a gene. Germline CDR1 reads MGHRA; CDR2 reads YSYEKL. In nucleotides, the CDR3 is TGCGCCAGCAGCCTGGGGGCGGGAGGACAAGAGACCCAGTACTTC. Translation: CASSLGAGGQETQYF.

CDR3 region: CASSLTSSTDTQYF. In nucleotides, the CDR3 is TGTGCCAGCAGTTTAACCTCTAGCACAGATACGCAGTATTTT. This sequence joins TRBV27 and TRBJ2-3; D unresolved. This CDR3 contains 14 residues. With 2 bases removed from V and 0 bases from J, the gap between germline ends came to 6 bases. Per germline, CDR1 MNHEY and CDR2 SMNVEV (reference sequence).

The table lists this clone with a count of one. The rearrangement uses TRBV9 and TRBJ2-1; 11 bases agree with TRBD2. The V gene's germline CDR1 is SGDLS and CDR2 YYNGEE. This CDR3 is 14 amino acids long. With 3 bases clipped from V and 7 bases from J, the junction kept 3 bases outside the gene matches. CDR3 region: CASSALAGDNEQFF. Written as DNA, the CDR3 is TGTGCCAGCAGCGCACTAGCGGGAGATAATGAGCAGTTCTTC.

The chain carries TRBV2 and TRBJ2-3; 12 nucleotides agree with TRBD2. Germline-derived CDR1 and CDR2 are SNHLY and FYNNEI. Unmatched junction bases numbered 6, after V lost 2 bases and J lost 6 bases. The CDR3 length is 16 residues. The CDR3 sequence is CASSEPASGRVDTQYF. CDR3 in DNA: TGTGCCAGCAGTGAACCGGCTAGCGGGAGGGTGGATACGCAGTATTTT.

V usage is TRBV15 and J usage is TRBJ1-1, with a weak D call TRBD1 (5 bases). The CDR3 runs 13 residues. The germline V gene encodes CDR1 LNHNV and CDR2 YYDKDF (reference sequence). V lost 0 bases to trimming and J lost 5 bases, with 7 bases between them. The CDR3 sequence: CATSRDKGTEAFF. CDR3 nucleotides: TGTGCCACCAGCAGAGATAAGGGGACTGAAGCTTTCTTT.

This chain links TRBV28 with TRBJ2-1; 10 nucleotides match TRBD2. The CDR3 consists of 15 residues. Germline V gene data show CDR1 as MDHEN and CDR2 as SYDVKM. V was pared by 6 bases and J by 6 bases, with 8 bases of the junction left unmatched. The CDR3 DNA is TGTGCCAGCAGGTCGAGCGGGAGGGTTTCCAATGAGCAGTTCTTC. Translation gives CASRSSGRVSNEQFF.

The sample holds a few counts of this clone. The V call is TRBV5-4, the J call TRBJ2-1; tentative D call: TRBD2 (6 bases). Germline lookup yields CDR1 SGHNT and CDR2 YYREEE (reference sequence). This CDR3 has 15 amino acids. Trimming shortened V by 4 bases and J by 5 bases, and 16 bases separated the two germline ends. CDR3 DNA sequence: TGTGCCAGCAGCCGCCAGGGACTGTCGAACAATGAGCAGTTCTTC. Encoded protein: CASSRQGLSNNEQFF.

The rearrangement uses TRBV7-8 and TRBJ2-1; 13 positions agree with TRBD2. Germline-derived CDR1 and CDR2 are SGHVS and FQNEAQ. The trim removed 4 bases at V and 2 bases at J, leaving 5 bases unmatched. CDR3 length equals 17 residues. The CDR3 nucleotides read TGTGCCAGCAGCTCGGGACTAGCGGGGACCACCTACAATGAGCAGTTCTTC. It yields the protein CASSSGLAGTTYNEQFF.